Shown below are 7 T cell receptor beta chains from a single sample sequenced in a study of graft-versus-host responses after intestinal transplantation. For these TCRs, the target antigens are not known. The data were produced by immunoSEQ multiplex PCR, yet TCRdb's version contains in-frame clones alone and is incomplete. The sample yields 45,000 to 65,000 clones, 90% to 95% seen once. The sample consisted of unstimulated CD4+ T cells sorted from spleen or lymph node cells, taken before transplant. The receptors shown here come from a human donor who was the organ donor for an intestinal transplant.

V usage is TRBV14 and J usage is TRBJ2-3; 13 bases agree with TRBD2. The CDR3 sequence is 15 residues long. After removal of 4 bases from V and 5 bases from J, the junction contained 3 bases not matched to a gene. Germline V gene lookup returns CDR1 SGHDN and CDR2 FVKESK. CDR3 in amino acids: CASSRLAGGLDTQYF. The CDR3 DNA reads TGTGCCAGCAGCCGACTAGCGGGGGGCCTAGATACGCAGTATTTT.

The genes are TRBV7-9 and TRBJ2-1; D remains unclear. The germline V and J ends were trimmed by 2 bases and 3 bases, with 2 bases remaining between them. Germline V CDR1 and CDR2: SEHNR, FQNEAQ (reference sequence). This CDR3 contains 12 residues. The CDR3 DNA is TGTGCCAGCAGCTTAAGCTACAATGAGCAGTTCTTC. Its translation: CASSLSYNEQFF. The full variable domain, completed using reference TRBV7-9 and TRBJ2-1, is DTGVSQNPRHKITKRGQNVTFRCDPISEHNRLYWYRQTLGQGPEFLTYFQNEAQLEKSRLLSDRFSAERPKGSFSTLEIQRTEQGDSAMYLCASSLSYNEQFFGPGTRLTVL.

V and J are TRBV7-9 and TRBJ2-3; D is uncertain. Trimming took 2 bases from V and 6 from J, leaving 15 bases between them. The CDR3 is 15 amino acids. The V gene's germline CDR1 is SEHNR and CDR2 FQNEAQ (reference sequence). The CDR3 DNA reads as TGTGCCAGCAGCTTAAGTGGCGGTGGGCTGGATACGCAGTATTTT. It specifies CASSLSGGGLDTQYF.

This clone came up once. The chain recombines TRBV2 with TRBJ2-2; perhaps D is TRBD1 or TRBD2 (6 bases each). The CDR3 covers 16 residues. The V gene lost 7 bases and the J gene lost 2 bases, with 17 bases spanning the gap. Germline V gene data show CDR1 as SNHLY and CDR2 as FYNNEI. The CDR3 loop is CASILEGGTNTGELFF. The CDR3 nucleotides read TGTGCCAGCATATTGGAGGGGGGAACTAACACCGGGGAGCTGTTTTTT.

The chain is built from TRBV5-6 and TRBJ2-1; 12 bases are shared with TRBD2. CDR3 size: 16 residues. The V gene end was trimmed by 4 bases and the J gene end by 12 bases; junction bases not matched to a gene: 14. Germline V lookup: CDR1 SGHDT, CDR2 YYEEEE. DNA of the CDR3: TGTGCCAGCAGCCGGGGAGGACTAGCGGGGCCTAGGTGGCAGTTCTTC. Its protein product is CASSRGGLAGPRWQFF.

The chain's CDR3 is CASSRGQPQVRYTF. DNA of the CDR3: TGTGCCAGCAGCCGGGGACAGCCGCAGGTTCGATACACCTTC. The V call is TRBV7-2, the J call TRBJ1-2; 7 bases align to TRBD1. This CDR3 contains 14 residues. Germline-derived CDR1 and CDR2 are SGHTA and FQGNSA. V trimming: 5 bases; J trimming: 11 bases; junction bases outside the gene matches: 14.

The V call is TRBV11-2, the J call TRBJ2-6, with unresolved D. CDR1 and CDR2 from the germline V gene are SGHAT and FQNNGV. The CDR3 sequence is 16 residues long. V was shortened by 1 base and J by 0 bases, with 7 bases between the two germline ends. The CDR3 here is CASSLARTSGANVLTF. The CDR3 DNA reads as TGTGCCAGCAGCTTAGCCCGGACCTCTGGGGCCAACGTCCTGACTTTC. The entire variable domain, with the rest obtained from reference TRBV11-2 and TRBJ2-6, is as follows: EAGVAQSPRYKIIEKRQSVAFWCNPISGHATLYWYQQILGQGPKLLIQFQNNGVVDDSQLPKDRFSAERLKGVDSTLKIQPAKLEDSAVYLCASSLARTSGANVLTFGAGSRLTVL.